The 28 T cell receptor beta chains reported below all come from one sample, sequenced in a study of T cell repertoires in cytomegalovirus infection. Their antigen targets remain unknown. TCRdb passed the reads through MiXCR, listing each CDR3 protein once. Of about 570,000 distinct CDR3 sequences in the sample, under 45% were seen once. The sequenced sample was cultured PBMCs, obtained from culture after CMV antigen stimulation. All receptors come from a human donor in good health (CMV status not recorded). Some clones in this sample may be carry-over from other donors' samples.

The chain couples TRBV19 to TRBJ2-1; perhaps TRBD2 as D (6 bases). Germline loops: CDR1 LNHDA, CDR2 SQIVND (reference sequence). This CDR3 is 20 amino acids long. The ends were cut back, 8 bases at V and 0 bases at J, with 29 bases in the middle. CDR3 loop: CASRSGPEGSLSSSYNEQFF. DNA for the CDR3: TGTGCCAGTCGCTCCGGACCGGAGGGCTCGCTTTCGAGCTCCTACAATGAGCAGTTCTTC.

The chain couples TRBV25-1 to TRBJ2-3, with 11 bases fitting TRBD2. The CDR3 spans 16 residues. J gave up 5 bases and V 2 bases, and 6 bases lay outside the gene matches. Germline values: CDR1 MGHDK, CDR2 SYGVNS. This CDR3 is CASSEGVAGGQDTQYF. The CDR3 DNA reads TGTGCCAGCAGTGAAGGGGTAGCGGGGGGGCAAGATACGCAGTATTTT.

CDR3 residues: CASSQPPGAVYGYTF. CDR3 sequence (DNA): TGCGCCAGCAGCCAACCGCCGGGGGCGGTCTATGGCTACACCTTC. This chain uses TRBV4-1 with TRBJ1-2; D is perhaps TRBD1 (6 bases). Germline loops: CDR1 MGHRA, CDR2 YSYEKL. The CDR3 is made up of 15 amino acids. V was trimmed by 2 bases and J by 4 bases, leaving 14 bases between them.

The gene calls are TRBV20-1 and TRBJ1-2; D unclear. Trimming took off 0 bases at V and 1 base at J, with 15 bases between the two ends. Germline lookup yields CDR1 DFQATT and CDR2 SNEGSKA (reference sequence). The CDR3 contains 16 residues. The CDR3 DNA reads TGCAGTGCTAGAGATCGGACCAAACCCCTTAACTATGGCTACACCTTC. Residues: CSARDRTKPLNYGYTF.

The CDR3 sequence: CSAKDHPTLSYGYTF. The CDR3 DNA follows: TGCAGTGCTAAGGATCACCCGACCCTCTCCTATGGCTACACCTTC. This chain links TRBV20-1 with TRBJ1-2; D unresolved. Trimming took 4 bases from V and 4 from J, leaving 19 bases between them. The germline V gene has CDR1 DFQATT and CDR2 SNEGSKA (reference sequence). The CDR3 is made up of 15 amino acids.

This CDR3 is CASSFRYQPQHF. The CDR3, as DNA: TGTGCCAGCAGCTTCCGTTATCAGCCCCAGCATTTT. The chain combines TRBV6-2 or TRBV6-3 with TRBJ1-5; D not certain. This CDR3 is built from 12 residues. Germline V gives CDR1 MNHEY, CDR2 SVGEGT. Trimming shortened V by 6 bases and J by 5 bases, and 8 bases separated the two germline ends.

The chain employs TRBV28 and TRBJ1-1, with 7 bases matching TRBD1. V gave up 5 bases and J gave up 4 bases; unmatched junction bases: 13. CDR1 is MDHEN, CDR2 SYDVKM, per germline. The CDR3 contains 16 residues. This CDR3 reads CASSKTGVSRSTEAFF. The CDR3, as DNA: TGTGCCAGCAGTAAAACAGGGGTTTCAAGGTCCACTGAAGCTTTCTTT.

This clonotype was recorded a few times. V gene TRBV20-1 combines with J gene TRBJ2-1; D not resolved. Germline V gives CDR1 DFQATT, CDR2 SNEGSKA (reference sequence). The CDR3 contains 14 residues. Trimming took 2 bases from V and 4 from J, leaving 12 bases between them. The CDR3 coding sequence is TGCAGTGCTAGAAATGCGGCTTTATACAATGAGCAGTTCTTC. It yields the protein CSARNAALYNEQFF.

This clonotype was counted a few times. The chain carries TRBV5-1 and TRBJ1-1; TRBD1 is a possible D gene (5 bases). The CDR3 has 14 amino acids. Germline V CDR1 and CDR2: SGHRS, YFSETQ. Trimming pared 4 bases from V and 7 bases from J, leaving 17 bases between. The CDR3 sequence is CASSRGGSGSEAFF. The CDR3, as DNA: TGCGCCAGCAGCCGGGGCGGGTCGGGGAGTGAAGCTTTCTTT.

The V gene is TRBV7-9, the J gene TRBJ1-2, with a possible D match to TRBD1 (5 bases). CDR1 and CDR2 (germline): SEHNR, FQNEAQ (reference sequence). Trimming stripped 3 bases from V and 8 bases from J, with 13 bases between. CDR3 length: 13 residues. DNA for the CDR3: TGTGCCAGCAGCTTCAGCGGGGGAGAAGGCTACACCTTC. Protein sequence: CASSFSGGEGYTF.

The gene calls are TRBV20-1 and TRBJ1-2; the match to TRBD1 covers 10 bases. J lost 6 bases, V lost 4 bases, and 8 bases had no gene match. This CDR3 contains 14 residues. Germline assignment: CDR1 DFQATT and CDR2 SNEGSKA (reference sequence). The CDR3 region has the DNA TGCAGTGCTACTAAGGACAGGGGGATCAATGGCTACACCTTC. Translated, it gives CSATKDRGINGYTF.

The rearrangement links TRBV10-3 to TRBJ1-5; possibly TRBD1 for D (5 bases). The CDR3 has 14 residues. Germline-derived CDR1 and CDR2 are ENHRY and SYGVKD. Trimming cost V 6 bases and J 5 bases, with 14 bases left between them. The CDR3 DNA reads as TGTGCCATCAGGGGGGACGGCGGCTATCAGCCCCAGCATTTT. Its translation is CAIRGDGGYQPQHF.

The chain couples TRBV5-6 to TRBJ1-2; 7 bases fit TRBD1. V lost 0 bases to trimming and J lost 2 bases; unmatched junction nucleotides: 4. Germline CDR1 is SGHDT and CDR2 is YYEEEE. This CDR3 is 15 amino acids long. This CDR3 reads CASSLAQTGNYGYTF. The CDR3 nucleotides are TGTGCCAGCAGCTTGGCCCAGACAGGGAACTATGGCTACACCTTC.

This clonotype has just a few counts. V is TRBV7-9 and J is TRBJ2-1, with 8 bases matching TRBD2. The CDR3 is made up of 14 amino acids. The V gene end was trimmed by 5 bases and the J gene end by 3 bases; junction bases not matched to a gene: 3. CDR1 SEHNR and CDR2 FQNEAQ come from the germline V gene (reference sequence). CDR3 sequence: CASSPTSDYNEQFF. As DNA, the CDR3 is TGTGCCAGCAGCCCGACTAGCGACTACAATGAGCAGTTCTTC.

The rearrangement uses TRBV6-2 or TRBV6-3 and TRBJ2-2; D not resolved. The CDR3 contains 14 residues. The V end was cut by 10 bases, the J end by 3 bases, with 15 bases between. Germline V lookup: CDR1 MNHEY, CDR2 SVGEGT. In nucleotides, the CDR3 is TGTGCCACCGCGTATTCGCGGCACACCGGGGAGCTGTTTTTT. This sequence encodes CATAYSRHTGELFF.

The chain employs TRBV11-2 and TRBJ1-4; D ambiguous. CDR3 length equals 15 residues. Germline V gene data show CDR1 as SGHAT and CDR2 as FQNNGV. The V gene lost 5 bases and the J gene lost 0 bases, with 10 bases spanning the gap. The CDR3 DNA sequence: TGTGCCAGCAGCCTCCCCCGGGCAACTAATGAAAAACTGTTTTTT. Translated: CASSLPRATNEKLFF.

The chain uses TRBV6-2 or TRBV6-3 and TRBJ1-1, with D perhaps matching TRBD1 (5 bases). This CDR3 has 18 residues. V was pared by 6 bases and J by 0 bases, with 23 bases between. Germline lookup yields CDR1 MNHEY and CDR2 SVGEGT. In nucleotides, the CDR3 is TGTGCCAGCAGCCCTAGACGGCGAGGGGCATTTCTGAACACTGAAGCTTTCTTT. Translated, it gives CASSPRRRGAFLNTEAFF.

About this clonotype itself: Sequence at one end of the junction differs from germline and may be a read error. The chain employs TRBV4-1 and TRBJ1-2, with 8 bases that match TRBD1. CDR3 size: 14 residues. Germline V gene lookup returns CDR1 MGHRA and CDR2 YSYEKL. CDR3 DNA sequence: TGTGCCAGTCATCCAGGGGGCGCGGGCTATGGCTACACCTTC. Amino acids: CASHPGGAGYGYTF.

The J gene is TRBJ1-4, the V gene TRBV7-6; 8 bases line up with TRBD1. This CDR3 has 16 residues. Germline V lookup: CDR1 SGHVS, CDR2 FNYEAQ. Trimming took 1 base from V and 8 from J; bases not matched to a gene: 9. The CDR3 region is CASSLGGGQGAEKLFF. The CDR3 bases are TGTGCCAGCAGCTTAGGGGGCGGACAGGGAGCGGAAAAACTGTTTTTT.

This clonotype has just a few counts. The genes are TRBV28 and TRBJ2-5, with D possibly being TRBD2 (6 bases). The CDR3 covers 15 residues. V gave up 6 bases and J gave up 5 bases, with 19 bases separating them. CDR1 is MDHEN and CDR2 is SYDVKM in the germline V gene. DNA of the CDR3: TGTGCCAGCAGCCTGGACTACCCAAGCGGGGAGACCCAGTACTTC. Translation: CASSLDYPSGETQYF.

This clonotype was detected many times. The gene calls are TRBV7-2 and TRBJ2-3; D gene ambiguous. The J call may be mistaken, given a closer DNA end match to TRBJ2-5. The CDR3 runs 11 residues. Germline V CDR1 and CDR2: SGHTA, FQGNSA. The CDR3 DNA sequence: TGTGCCAGCAGCTTAGTTGGGACCCAGTACTTC. Amino acid sequence: CASSLVGTQYF.

The rearrangement uses TRBV12-3 or TRBV12-4 and TRBJ2-5; possible D gene TRBD2, 5 bases. This CDR3 comprises 13 residues. The V and J ends lost 6 bases and 9 bases respectively, with 17 bases between them. The CDR3 region is CASSTPGLWAQYF. CDR3 coding DNA: TGTGCCAGCAGCACACCGGGGTTATGGGCCCAGTACTTC.

This clonotype appeared a single time. The rearrangement joins TRBV5-4 to TRBJ2-1; D call uncertain. Germline CDR1 SGHNT, CDR2 YYREEE (reference sequence). This CDR3 spans 11 amino acids. Trimming took off 7 bases at V and 5 bases at J, with 7 bases between the two ends. The CDR3 nucleotides are TGTGCCAGCGGGGTAAACAATGAGCAGTTCTTC. Amino acids: CASGVNNEQFF.

This rearrangement joins TRBV7-2 to TRBJ2-1; TRBD2 aligns across 7 bases. The CDR3 consists of 14 residues. The germline CDR1 and CDR2 sequences are SGHTA and FQGNSA. Trimming took 1 base from V and 8 from J; bases not matched to a gene: 5. The DNA of the CDR3 is TGTGCCAGCAGCTTAGTCGGGGGGATATATGAGCAGTTCTTC. This sequence encodes CASSLVGGIYEQFF.

The chain combines TRBV4-2 with TRBJ1-1; D may be TRBD1 (6 bases). The germline CDR1 and CDR2 sequences are LGHNA and YNFKEQ. The CDR3 consists of 14 residues. V was cut by 0 bases and J by 5 bases, with 10 bases left in between. In DNA form, the CDR3 reads TGTGCCAGCAGCCAAGATGGGCAGGGGACTGAAGCTTTCTTT. Its translation: CASSQDGQGTEAFF.

Of note for this clonotype: One end of the junction fails to match germline, which may point to a read error. The rearrangement links TRBV25-1 to TRBJ2-1, with 10 positions matching TRBD1. The V gene's germline CDR1 is MGHDK and CDR2 SYGVNS. This CDR3 has 16 residues. CDR3 sequence reads: CASSGGTGETGNVQFF. The CDR3 coding sequence is TGTGCCAGCAGTGGGGGGACAGGGGAGACTGGAAATGTGCAGTTCTTC.

J is TRBJ1-3 and V is TRBV12-3 or TRBV12-4, with D possibly being TRBD1 (6 bases). Trimming took off 3 bases at V and 8 bases at J, with 11 bases between the two ends. CDR3 length equals 13 residues. CDR3 nucleotide sequence: TGTGCCAGCAGTTTGGGAGGGGGAGACACCATATATTTT. Residues: CASSLGGGDTIYF.

The chain is built from TRBV2 and TRBJ2-2; D is possibly TRBD1 (6 bases). The CDR3 sequence is 14 residues long. Germline loops: CDR1 SNHLY, CDR2 FYNNEI. V dropped 5 bases and J dropped 5 bases, with 12 bases sitting between them. The CDR3 spells CASSPDRGTGELFF. DNA of the CDR3: TGTGCCAGCAGTCCAGATAGGGGGACCGGGGAGCTGTTTTTT.